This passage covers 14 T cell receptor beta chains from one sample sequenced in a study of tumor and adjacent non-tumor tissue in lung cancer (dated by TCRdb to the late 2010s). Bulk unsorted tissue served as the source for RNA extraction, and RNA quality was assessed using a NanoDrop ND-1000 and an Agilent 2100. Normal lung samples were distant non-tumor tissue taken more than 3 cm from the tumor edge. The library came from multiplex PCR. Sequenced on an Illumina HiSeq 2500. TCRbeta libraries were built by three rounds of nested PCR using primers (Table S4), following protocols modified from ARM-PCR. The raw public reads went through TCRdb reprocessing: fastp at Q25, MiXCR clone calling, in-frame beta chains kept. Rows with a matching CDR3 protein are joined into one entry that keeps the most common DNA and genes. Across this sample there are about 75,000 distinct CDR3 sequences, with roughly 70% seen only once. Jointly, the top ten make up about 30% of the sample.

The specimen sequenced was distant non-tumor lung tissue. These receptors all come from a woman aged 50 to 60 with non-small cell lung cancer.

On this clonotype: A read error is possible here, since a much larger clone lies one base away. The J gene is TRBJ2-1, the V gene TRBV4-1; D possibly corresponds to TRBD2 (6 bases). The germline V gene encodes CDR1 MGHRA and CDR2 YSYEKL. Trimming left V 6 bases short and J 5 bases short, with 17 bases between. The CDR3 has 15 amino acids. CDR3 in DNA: TGCGCCAGCAGTTCCGTAACGGGAGTACACAATGAGCAGTTCTTC. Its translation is CASSSVTGVHNEQFF.

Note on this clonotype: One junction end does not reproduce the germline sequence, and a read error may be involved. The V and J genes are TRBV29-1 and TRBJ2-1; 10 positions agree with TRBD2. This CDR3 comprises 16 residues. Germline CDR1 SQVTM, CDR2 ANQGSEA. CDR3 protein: CSLENLAGDSYNEQFF. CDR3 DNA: TGCAGCCTTGAAAATCTAGCGGGAGATTCCTACAATGAGCAGTTCTTC.

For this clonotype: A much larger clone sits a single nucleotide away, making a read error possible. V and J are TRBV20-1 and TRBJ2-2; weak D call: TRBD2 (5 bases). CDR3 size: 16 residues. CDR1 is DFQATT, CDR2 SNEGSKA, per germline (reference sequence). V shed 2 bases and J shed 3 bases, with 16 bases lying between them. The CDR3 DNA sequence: TGCAGTGCTAGATATTTGGGGAGAGTAGACACCGGGGAGCTGTTTTTT. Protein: CSARYLGRVDTGELFF.

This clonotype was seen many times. The CDR3 region is CSANPGFEDEQYF. The CDR3 bases are TGCAGTGCTAACCCGGGTTTCGAGGACGAGCAGTACTTC. The chain employs TRBV20-1 and TRBJ2-7; D is unclear. This CDR3 contains 13 residues. V lost 4 bases to trimming and J lost 5 bases, with 15 bases between them. Germline-derived CDR1 and CDR2 are DFQATT and SNEGSKA (reference sequence).

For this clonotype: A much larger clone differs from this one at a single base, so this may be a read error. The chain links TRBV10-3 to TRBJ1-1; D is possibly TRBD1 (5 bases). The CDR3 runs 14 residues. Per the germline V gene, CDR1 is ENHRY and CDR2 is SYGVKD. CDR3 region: CAIKRGVDDTEVFF. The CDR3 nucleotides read TGTGCCATCAAGCGGGGGGTAGACGACACTGAAGTTTTCTTT.

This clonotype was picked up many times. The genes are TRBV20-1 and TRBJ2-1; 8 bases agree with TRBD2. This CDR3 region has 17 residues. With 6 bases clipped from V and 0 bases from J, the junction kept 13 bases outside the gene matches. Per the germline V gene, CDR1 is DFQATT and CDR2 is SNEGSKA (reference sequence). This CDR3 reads CSAEGTSGVGSYNEQFF. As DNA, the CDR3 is TGCAGTGCCGAGGGCACTAGCGGAGTCGGCTCCTACAATGAGCAGTTCTTC.

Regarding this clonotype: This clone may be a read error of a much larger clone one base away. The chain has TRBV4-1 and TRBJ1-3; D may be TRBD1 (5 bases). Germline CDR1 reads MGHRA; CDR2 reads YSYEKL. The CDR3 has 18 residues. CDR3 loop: CASSQGGDPDSSGNTLYF. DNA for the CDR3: TGCGCCAGCAGCCAAGGGGGGGATCCAGACAGCTCTGGAAACACCTTATATTTT.

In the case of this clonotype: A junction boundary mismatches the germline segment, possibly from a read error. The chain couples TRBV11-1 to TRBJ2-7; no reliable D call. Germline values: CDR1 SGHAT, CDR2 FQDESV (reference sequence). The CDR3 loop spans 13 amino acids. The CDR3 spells CASSLGIGYEQYF. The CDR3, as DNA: TGTGCCAGCAGCTTAGGAATAGGGTACGAACAGTACTTC.

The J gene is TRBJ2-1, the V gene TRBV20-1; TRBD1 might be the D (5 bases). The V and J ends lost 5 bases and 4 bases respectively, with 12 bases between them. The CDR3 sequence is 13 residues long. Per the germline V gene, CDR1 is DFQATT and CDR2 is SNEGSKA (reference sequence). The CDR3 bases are TGCAGTGCTCCCCGACAGAGTTACAATGAGCAGTTCTTC. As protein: CSAPRQSYNEQFF.

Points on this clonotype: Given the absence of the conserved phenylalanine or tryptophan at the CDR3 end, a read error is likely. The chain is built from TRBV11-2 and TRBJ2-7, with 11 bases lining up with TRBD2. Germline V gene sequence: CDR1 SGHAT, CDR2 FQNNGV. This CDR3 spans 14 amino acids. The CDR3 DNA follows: TGCGCCAGCAGCTTATTAGCGGGAGGGTGCGAGCAGTACATC. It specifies CASSLLAGGCEQYI.

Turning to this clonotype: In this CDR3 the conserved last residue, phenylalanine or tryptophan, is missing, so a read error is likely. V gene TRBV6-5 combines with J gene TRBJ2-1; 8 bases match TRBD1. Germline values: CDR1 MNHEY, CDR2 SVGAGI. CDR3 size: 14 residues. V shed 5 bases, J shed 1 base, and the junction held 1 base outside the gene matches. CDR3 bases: TGTGCCAGCAGTCGACAGGGGTCCTACAATGAGCAGTTCCTC. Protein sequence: CASSRQGSYNEQFL.

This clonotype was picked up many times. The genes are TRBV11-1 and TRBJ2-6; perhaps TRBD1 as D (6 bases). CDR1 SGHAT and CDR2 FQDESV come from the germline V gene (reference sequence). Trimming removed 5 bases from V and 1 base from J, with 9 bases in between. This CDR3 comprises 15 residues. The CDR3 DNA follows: TGTGCCAGCAGCCCAGGACAGTCTGGGGCCAACGTCCTGACTTTC. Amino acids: CASSPGQSGANVLTF.

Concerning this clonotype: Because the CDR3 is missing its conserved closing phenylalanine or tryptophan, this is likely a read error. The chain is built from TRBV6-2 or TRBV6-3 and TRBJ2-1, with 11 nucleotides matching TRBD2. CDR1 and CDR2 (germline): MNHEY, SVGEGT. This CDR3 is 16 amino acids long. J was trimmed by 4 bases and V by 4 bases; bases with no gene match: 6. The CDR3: CASSSPGLAVYNEQFS. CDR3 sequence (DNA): TGTGCCAGCAGTTCACCGGGACTAGCGGTTTACAATGAGCAGTTCTCC.

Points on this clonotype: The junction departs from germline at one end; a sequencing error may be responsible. DNA for the CDR3: TGTGCCAGCAGCTTTATCGGGGAGCCCGGTGAGCAGTTATTC. Translating gives CASSFIGEPGEQLF. This chain uses TRBV11-2 with TRBJ2-1; possibly TRBD2 for D (5 bases). The CDR3 loop spans 14 amino acids. The germline CDR1 and CDR2 sequences are SGHAT and FQNNGV.